This TCR beta chain was sequenced during a study of blood T cell repertoires in COVID-19. As for the study in general: Sources were T cells, B-cell-depleted T cells, or PBMCs; the material itself was cDNA or gDNA.

Losses at the gene ends were 8 bases for V and 4 bases for J; bases not matched to a gene: 8. The CDR3 extends over 15 amino acids. In germline, CDR1 is MNHEY, CDR2 SMNVEV (reference sequence). Clones were read by immunoSEQ multiplex PCR, and TCRdb kept only the in-frame ones, dropping some. In the table there are some 430,000 clones, roughly 88% of which are singletons. The V gene is TRBV27, the J gene TRBJ2-5; TRBD2 aligns across 12 bases. Sequenced: PBMCs or T cells enriched from blood (not recorded which). The receptor was derived from a man between 18 and 35 years old who had recovered from COVID-19. The CDR3 DNA reads as TGTGCCAGCGGGGATTCTAGCGGGAGGGTAGAGACCCAGTACTTC. Its translation is CASGDSSGRVETQYF.